One sample yielded the 6 T cell receptor beta chains listed below, sequenced in a study of PD-1 blockade in mismatch repair-deficient tumors. Only in-frame clones appear in the TCRdb table, and some are missing; sequencing was by immunoSEQ multiplex PCR. Seen here are under 20,000 clones, about 86% observed once, and the top ten hold around 3.1%. The sample consisted of PBMCs, taken 4 weeks after starting pembrolizumab. Every receptor here comes from an adult with mismatch repair-deficient cancer.

This clone was seen once. This chain links TRBV19 with TRBJ2-3; D gene unclear. V gave up 9 bases and J gave up 10 bases, with 17 bases separating them. The CDR3 contains 12 residues. CDR1 and CDR2 from the germline V gene are LNHDA and SQIVND (reference sequence). The DNA of the CDR3 is TGTGCCAGCTCCGGGTCTCTCCTCTCGCAGTATTTT. Translated: CASSGSLLSQYF. The full variable domain, completed using reference TRBV19 and TRBJ2-3, is DGGITQSPKYLFRKEGQNVTLSCEQNLNHDAMYWYRQDPGQGLRLIYYSQIVNDFQKGDIAEGYSVSREKKESFPLTVTSAQKNPTAFYLCASSGSLLSQYFGPGTRLTVL.

The rearrangement links TRBV9 to TRBJ2-2; 7 bases map to TRBD1. CDR3 length: 14 residues. The V and J ends lost 3 bases and 6 bases, in that order; junction bases with no gene match: 5. In germline, CDR1 is SGDLS, CDR2 YYNGEE. The CDR3 here is CASSDRGLAGELFF. The CDR3, as DNA: TGTGCCAGCAGCGACAGGGGTTTGGCCGGGGAGCTGTTTTTT.

This clone has a handful of counts. The chain is built from TRBV10-3 and TRBJ2-7; D may be TRBD2 (5 bases). CDR1 is ENHRY, CDR2 SYGVKD, per germline. The CDR3 totals 12 residues. V was trimmed by 4 bases and J by 6 bases, leaving 10 bases between them. The CDR3 region is CAISAGVGEQYF. The CDR3 region has the DNA TGTGCCATCAGTGCCGGGGTGGGCGAGCAGTACTTC.

This chain connects TRBV19 to TRBJ2-3; 9 bases map to TRBD1. CDR1 LNHDA and CDR2 SQIVND come from the germline V gene (reference sequence). This CDR3 comprises 16 residues. Trimming took 8 bases from V and 4 from J; bases not matched to a gene: 13. CDR3 in DNA: TGTGCCAGTTCGACCGGGACAGGGAAAAGAGCAGATACGCAGTATTTT. As protein: CASSTGTGKRADTQYF.

This clone was found a few times. The rearrangement links TRBV19 to TRBJ1-6; 9 bases align to TRBD1. With 9 bases clipped from V and 8 bases from J, the junction kept 5 bases outside the gene matches. The CDR3 is 13 amino acids. Germline V CDR1 and CDR2: LNHDA, SQIVND (reference sequence). The CDR3 reads CASQGQGDSPLHF. The CDR3 DNA reads TGTGCCAGCCAGGGACAGGGTGATTCACCCCTCCACTTT.

The genes are TRBV4-2 and TRBJ2-1, with 11 bases fitting TRBD2. This CDR3 has 17 amino acids. V dropped 0 bases and J dropped 4; count of bases not matched to a gene: 5. CDR1 is LGHNA and CDR2 is YNFKEQ in the germline V gene. The CDR3 DNA sequence: TGTGCCAGCAGCCAAGACACCGGGACTAGCGGATACAATGAGCAGTTCTTC. Translated: CASSQDTGTSGYNEQFF.